This entry is about one TCR beta chain. CDR1 and CDR2 from the germline V gene are LNHDA and SQIVND (reference sequence). Deletions cut 2 bases from V and 1 base from J, with 15 bases between. The CDR3 is made up of 17 amino acids. Some clones are missing from TCRdb's copy, which holds only in-frame ones; the method was immunoSEQ multiplex PCR. Of some 660,000 clones listed, more than 70% are singletons. The data belong to a study of shared T cell receptors in the human thymus. The data were also submitted as part of a second study, on human thymus T cells. That source notes: Corrective surgery for congenital heart defects was being performed on the healthy Finnish infants who were the donors.

The specimen was thymocytes. This TCR derives from a boy under two years old with a congenital heart defect. This chain connects TRBV19 to TRBJ1-5; D is uncertain. The CDR3 region has the DNA TGTGCCAGTAGTATACCCCAATCACGGAGGAGCAATCAGCCCCAGCATTTT. It yields the protein CASSIPQSRRSNQPQHF.